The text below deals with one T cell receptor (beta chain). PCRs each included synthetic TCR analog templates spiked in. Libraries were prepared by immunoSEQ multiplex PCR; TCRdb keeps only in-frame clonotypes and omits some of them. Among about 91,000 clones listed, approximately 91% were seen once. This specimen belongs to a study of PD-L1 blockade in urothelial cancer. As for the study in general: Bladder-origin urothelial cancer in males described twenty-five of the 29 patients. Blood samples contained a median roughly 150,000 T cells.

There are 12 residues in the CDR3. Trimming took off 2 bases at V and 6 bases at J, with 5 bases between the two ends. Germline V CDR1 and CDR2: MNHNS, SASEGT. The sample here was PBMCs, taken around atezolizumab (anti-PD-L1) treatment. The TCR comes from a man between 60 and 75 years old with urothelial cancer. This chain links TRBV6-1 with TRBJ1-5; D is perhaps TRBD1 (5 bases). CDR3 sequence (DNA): TGTGCCAGCAGTGAAAGGGGTCAGCCCCAGCATTTT. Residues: CASSERGQPQHF.